Listed below are T cell receptor beta chains from one sample, sequenced in a study of cytomegalovirus exposure and HLA in healthy donors. Using immunoSEQ multiplex PCR, the repertoire was profiled, and TCRdb retains in-frame clones only, with some absent. The table records 180,000 or so clones, 78% of them present only once. Specimen: PBMCs. These receptors were obtained from a female donor in good health and CMV-seronegative. Each CDR3 is given with its conserved first and last residue. D genes are given only for firm matches. Clone size is shown for a subset of rows, as once, few, many or a class of expanded clone.

size: -; V: TRBV6-5; J: TRBJ2-7; D: -; CDR3: CASSYTEFYEQYF; DNA: TGTGCCAGCAGTTACACAGAATTCTACGAGCAGTACTTC
size: -; V: TRBV19; J: TRBJ1-2; D: TRBD1; CDR3: CASSTLSGTGGSGYTF; DNA: TGTGCCAGTAGTACCCTGTCCGGGACAGGGGGTAGTGGCTACACCTTC
size: few; V: TRBV6-6; J: TRBJ1-2; D: TRBD1; CDR3: CASSKGTGENYGYTF; DNA: TGTGCCAGCAGCAAGGGGACAGGGGAGAACTATGGCTACACCTTC
size: few; V: TRBV30; J: TRBJ1-1; D: -; CDR3: CAWTRDTLTEAFF; DNA: TGTGCCTGGACCAGGGACACTCTCACTGAAGCTTTCTTT
size: -; V: TRBV25-1; J: TRBJ2-7; D: -; CDR3: CASSTRGGAAYEQYF; DNA: TGTGCCAGCAGTACCCGAGGAGGGGCGGCGTACGAGCAGTACTTC
size: -; V: TRBV6-1; J: TRBJ1-1; D: -; CDR3: CASSGSRWRGDMNTEAFF; DNA: TGTGCCAGCAGTGGCTCCCGATGGCGGGGGGACATGAACACTGAAGCTTTCTTT
size: -; V: TRBV6-5; J: TRBJ1-1; D: TRBD1; CDR3: CASSELQGRTEAFF; DNA: TGTGCCAGCAGTGAACTACAGGGGAGGACTGAAGCTTTCTTT
size: -; V: TRBV9; J: TRBJ2-3; D: TRBD1; CDR3: CASSGGQGGDTQYF; DNA: TGTGCCAGCAGCGGGGGACAGGGTGGAGATACGCAGTATTTT
size: -; V: TRBV28; J: TRBJ2-2; D: -; CDR3: CASSPMTKVAGELFF; DNA: TGTGCCAGCAGTCCCATGACCAAAGTAGCGGGGGAGCTGTTTTTT
size: -; V: TRBV29-1; J: TRBJ1-2; D: TRBD1; CDR3: CSVEFQGGSANVYGYTF; DNA: TGCAGCGTTGAATTTCAAGGGGGCTCTGCTAATGTCTATGGCTACACCTTC
size: -; V: TRBV5-6; J: TRBJ1-2; D: -; CDR3: CASSLGSGSGYTF; DNA: TGTGCCAGCAGCTTGGGATCAGGCTCTGGCTACACCTTC
size: -; V: TRBV19; J: TRBJ1-5; D: -; CDR3: CASVGGGAGQPQHF; DNA: TGTGCCAGTGTGGGGGGGGGCGCCGGTCAGCCCCAGCATTTT
size: few; V: TRBV14; J: TRBJ2-7; D: TRBD2; CDR3: CASSQGALRGGRYEQYF; DNA: TGTGCCAGCAGCCAAGGAGCTCTGCGGGGGGGCCGATACGAGCAGTACTTC
size: -; V: TRBV30; J: TRBJ2-1; D: TRBD2; CDR3: CAWSLAGGPFDEQFF; DNA: TGTGCCTGGAGTCTAGCGGGAGGGCCTTTCGATGAGCAGTTCTTC
size: -; V: TRBV2; J: TRBJ1-2; D: -; CDR3: CASSGAASTKHGYTF; DNA: TGTGCCAGCAGTGGGGCAGCATCAACAAAGCATGGCTACACCTTC
size: once; V: TRBV4-3; J: TRBJ1-4; D: TRBD1; CDR3: CASSQEVPGTGLEKLFF; DNA: TGCGCCAGCAGCCAAGAAGTCCCCGGGACAGGACTAGAAAAACTGTTTTTT
size: -; V: TRBV19; J: TRBJ1-2; D: TRBD1; CDR3: CASSPGTGAPNYGYTF; DNA: TGTGCCAGTAGTCCCGGGACAGGTGCTCCTAACTATGGCTACACCTTC
size: -; V: TRBV30; J: TRBJ2-1; D: TRBD2; CDR3: CAWASGGYNEQFF; DNA: TGTGCCTGGGCAAGCGGGGGCTACAATGAGCAGTTCTTC
size: once; V: TRBV5-4; J: TRBJ1-6; D: -; CDR3: CASSLATQGSPLHF; DNA: TGTGCCAGCAGCTTGGCGACCCAGGGGTCACCCCTCCACTTT
size: once; V: TRBV14; J: TRBJ2-5; D: -; CDR3: CASSQDHAGRETQYF; DNA: TGTGCCAGCAGCCAAGATCACGCAGGGCGAGAGACCCAGTACTTC
size: -; V: TRBV7-9; J: TRBJ1-1; D: -; CDR3: CASSLLSGMNTEAFF; DNA: TGTGCCAGCAGCTTGTTATCGGGGATGAACACTGAAGCTTTCTTT
size: few; V: TRBV21-1; J: TRBJ2-7; D: -; CDR3: CASRREEGRGLAGGPFYEQYF; DNA: TGTGCCAGCCGTAGGGAGGAAGGTAGGGGACTAGCGGGAGGCCCATTCTACGAGCAGTACTTC